These 24 T cell receptor beta chains share one sample of origin, sequenced in a study of cytomegalovirus exposure and HLA in healthy donors. 60 Vbeta and 13 Jbeta primers were used in PCR. Generated by immunoSEQ multiplex PCR, the TCRdb table keeps only in-frame clones and is missing some. The repertoire holds approximately 220,000 clones, approximately 79% seen once, with about 1.7% in the top ten. Sequencing was carried out using PBMCs. The receptors shown here come from a male donor in good health and CMV-seronegative.

V usage is TRBV6-6 and J usage is TRBJ2-1, with 9 bases matching TRBD1. From germline, CDR1 is MNHNY and CDR2 SVGAGI (reference sequence). Germline trimming cut 2 bases from V and 3 bases from J; bases unmatched to any gene: 5. This CDR3 spans 16 amino acids. As DNA, the CDR3 is TGTGCCAGCAGTTACGCCTTGACAGGGGGCTACAATGAGCAGTTCTTC. Amino acid sequence: CASSYALTGGYNEQFF.

The rearrangement uses TRBV6-1 and TRBJ2-5; 10 bases fit TRBD2. The junction had 6 bases not matched to a gene; V was cut back by 6 bases and J by 5 bases. This CDR3 is built from 14 residues. The germline V gene has CDR1 MNHNS and CDR2 SASEGT. The chain's CDR3 is CASRSGGAVETQYF. In DNA, the CDR3 is TGTGCCAGCAGAAGCGGGGGGGCCGTGGAGACCCAGTACTTC.

The CDR3 DNA reads TGTGCCAGTAGTCCCCAAGGACAGGGGCTCTCTTCACCCCTCCACTTT. Translating it yields CASSPQGQGLSSPLHF. The rearrangement links TRBV19 to TRBJ1-6; 9 bases are a match to TRBD1. J gave up 9 bases and V 5 bases, and 11 bases lay outside the gene matches. Germline V lookup: CDR1 LNHDA, CDR2 SQIVND (reference sequence). The CDR3 has 16 residues. Full variable domain (outside the CDR3, taken from reference TRBV19 and TRBJ1-6): DGGITQSPKYLFRKEGQNVTLSCEQNLNHDAMYWYRQDPGQGLRLIYYSQIVNDFQKGDIAEGYSVSREKKESFPLTVTSAQKNPTAFYLCASSPQGQGLSSPLHFGNGTRLTVT.

The chain has TRBV5-1 and TRBJ2-7; TRBD1 aligns across 9 bases. The CDR3 loop spans 15 amino acids. Trimming cost V 3 bases and J 8 bases; bases outside gene matches: 12. The germline CDR1 and CDR2 sequences are SGHRS and YFSETQ. Here the CDR3 reads CASSSLAGQGYKQYF. CDR3 sequence (DNA): TGCGCCAGCAGCTCTTTAGCTGGACAGGGGTACAAGCAGTACTTC.

The chain employs TRBV19 and TRBJ2-7; 8 bases are shared with TRBD1. This CDR3 is 14 amino acids long. The V gene end was trimmed by 4 bases and the J gene end by 0 bases; junction bases not matched to a gene: 2. CDR1 LNHDA and CDR2 SQIVND come from the germline V gene (reference sequence). The CDR3 nucleotides read TGTGCCAGTAGTAAGGACAGGGCCTCCTACGAGCAGTACTTC. It yields the protein CASSKDRASYEQYF. Based on the CDR3 plus reference TRBV19 and TRBJ2-7, the full variable domain is DGGITQSPKYLFRKEGQNVTLSCEQNLNHDAMYWYRQDPGQGLRLIYYSQIVNDFQKGDIAEGYSVSREKKESFPLTVTSAQKNPTAFYLCASSKDRASYEQYFGPGTRLTVT.

The chain links TRBV6-4 to TRBJ2-2; TRBD1 aligns across 7 bases. The CDR3 sequence is 15 residues long. Looked up from germline, CDR1 is MRHNA and CDR2 is SNTAGT. V lost 5 bases to trimming and J lost 0 bases; unmatched junction nucleotides: 3. The DNA of the CDR3 is TGTGCCAGCAGTATAGGGACAGCGAACACCGGGGAGCTGTTTTTT. Its translation: CASSIGTANTGELFF.

The chain uses TRBV13 and TRBJ2-2; TRBD2 aligns across 9 bases. The V segment lost 4 bases and the J segment 4 bases; nucleotides outside the gene matches: 10. This CDR3 spans 17 amino acids. Germline assignment: CDR1 PRHDT and CDR2 FYEKMQ (reference sequence). The CDR3 loop is CASSSSPGLAITGELFF. The CDR3 DNA reads as TGTGCCAGCAGCTCGTCCCCGGGACTAGCTATCACCGGGGAGCTGTTTTTT.

Comment on this clone: Other DNA sequences within the sample encode an identical CDR3. The chain is built from TRBV7-9 and TRBJ1-1; unclear D gene. Looked up from germline, CDR1 is SEHNR and CDR2 is FQNEAQ (reference sequence). The CDR3 totals 13 residues. V was pared by 3 bases and J by 1 base, with 6 bases between. CDR3 sequence (DNA): TGTGCCAGCAGCTTGGCAGGGAACACTGAAGCTTTCTTT. Its translation: CASSLAGNTEAFF.

The rearrangement uses TRBV7-8 and TRBJ2-5, with TRBD1 matching 8 bases. V was clipped by 5 bases and J by 5 bases; unmatched bases: 13. Germline CDR1 reads SGHVS; CDR2 reads FQNEAQ. The CDR3 covers 16 residues. The CDR3 sequence: CASSLSRQGALETQYF. CDR3 sequence (DNA): TGTGCCAGCAGCCTCTCACGGCAGGGGGCCCTGGAGACCCAGTACTTC.

The chain has TRBV9 and TRBJ2-7; 10 bases align to TRBD1. Germline V gene lookup returns CDR1 SGDLS and CDR2 YYNGEE. J lost 3 bases, V lost 3 bases, and 9 bases had no gene match. This CDR3 is built from 16 residues. CDR3 bases: TGTGCCAGCAGCGCGGGTATGGGACAGGGGCTCTACGAGCAGTACTTC. Protein product: CASSAGMGQGLYEQYF.

V gene TRBV5-1 combines with J gene TRBJ2-1, with TRBD1 matching over 10 bases. Germline values: CDR1 SGHRS, CDR2 YFSETQ. This CDR3 has 16 amino acids. V lost 2 bases to trimming and J lost 4 bases; unmatched junction nucleotides: 6. CDR3 bases: TGCGCCAGCAGCTTCTCCGGGACAGGGGCGTACAATGAGCAGTTCTTC. Translation gives CASSFSGTGAYNEQFF.

The chain joins TRBV5-6 to TRBJ2-2; 8 bases are shared with TRBD2. The CDR3 is 16 residues long. The V gene end was trimmed by 7 bases and the J gene end by 3 bases; junction bases not matched to a gene: 11. Germline V gene sequence: CDR1 SGHDT, CDR2 YYEEEE. CDR3 in amino acids: CASDWGGGPYTGELFF. In nucleotides, the CDR3 is TGTGCCAGCGACTGGGGCGGGGGGCCCTACACCGGGGAGCTGTTTTTT.

The J gene is TRBJ1-2, the V gene TRBV5-1; TRBD1 aligns across 7 bases. Trimming took 4 bases from V and 4 from J; bases not matched to a gene: 4. The CDR3 is made up of 13 amino acids. CDR1 SGHRS and CDR2 YFSETQ come from the germline V gene. CDR3 protein: CASSADRRYGYTF. CDR3 bases: TGCGCCAGCAGCGCGGACAGGCGCTATGGCTACACCTTC.

The rearrangement uses TRBV7-8 and TRBJ2-7; 13 bases align to TRBD2. CDR3 size: 14 residues. The V gene's germline CDR1 is SGHVS and CDR2 FQNEAQ. J lost 7 bases, V lost 3 bases, and 3 bases had no gene match. As DNA, the CDR3 is TGTGCCAGCAGCTTTACTAGCGGGAGGGAGGAGCAGTACTTC. Residues: CASSFTSGREEQYF.

The CDR3 protein is CASRSGSIYEQYF. The CDR3 DNA is TGTGCCAGCCGCTCAGGGTCTATTTACGAGCAGTACTTC. The chain employs TRBV6-1 and TRBJ2-7, with D maybe TRBD1 (5 bases). With 8 bases removed from V and 4 bases from J, the gap between germline ends came to 15 bases. The CDR3 runs 13 residues. Germline V CDR1 and CDR2: MNHNS, SASEGT.

The chain uses TRBV15 and TRBJ2-1; 15 bases fit TRBD2. The CDR3 consists of 20 residues. Trimming at V came to 0 bases and at J to 0 bases, leaving 6 bases not matched to a gene. Per germline, CDR1 LNHNV and CDR2 YYDKDF (reference sequence). The CDR3 is CATSRDLGLAGGSSYNEQFF. Here the CDR3 DNA reads TGTGCCACCAGCAGAGATCTAGGACTAGCGGGGGGGAGCTCCTACAATGAGCAGTTCTTC.

The chain carries TRBV19 and TRBJ1-2, with no clear D. V lost 1 base, J lost 8 bases, and 11 bases lay in between. CDR1 is LNHDA, CDR2 SQIVND, per germline (reference sequence). This CDR3 has 13 amino acids. The CDR3 DNA sequence: TGTGCCAGTAGTATAGGCGGTCCGGAGGGCTACACCTTC. This sequence encodes CASSIGGPEGYTF.

V gene TRBV5-6 combines with J gene TRBJ2-1, with 10 bases lining up with TRBD2. CDR1 is SGHDT, CDR2 YYEEEE, per germline. V was pared by 2 bases and J by 8 bases, with 7 bases of the junction left unmatched. The CDR3 has 15 amino acids. CDR3 in amino acids: CASSFILAGEDEQFF. In nucleotides, the CDR3 is TGTGCCAGCAGCTTCATTCTAGCGGGGGAGGATGAGCAGTTCTTC.

The chain recombines TRBV6-1 with TRBJ1-3; D perhaps matches TRBD1 (5 bases). The V and J ends lost 8 bases and 0 bases respectively, with 8 bases between them. CDR1 is MNHNS, CDR2 SASEGT, per germline. This CDR3 has 13 residues. The CDR3: CASFRGSGNTIYF. The CDR3 nucleotides are TGTGCCAGCTTTAGGGGCTCTGGAAACACCATATATTTT.

This clone occurred once. The V and J genes are TRBV28 and TRBJ2-3, with D possibly being TRBD1 (5 bases). CDR1 and CDR2 (germline): MDHEN, SYDVKM. The CDR3 totals 15 residues. Trimming took 2 bases from V and 2 from J, leaving 11 bases between them. The DNA of the CDR3 is TGTGCCAGCAGTTTACAGGGCTTGAACACAGATACGCAGTATTTT. This encodes CASSLQGLNTDTQYF.

This clone is a singleton in its sample. The chain is built from TRBV2 and TRBJ2-7, with 8 bases lining up with TRBD2. The CDR3 length is 13 residues. Per the germline V gene, CDR1 is SNHLY and CDR2 is FYNNEI. J was trimmed by 0 bases and V by 7 bases; bases with no gene match: 2. CDR3 residues: CASTGGGSYEQYF. As DNA, the CDR3 is TGTGCCAGCACGGGAGGGGGCTCCTACGAGCAGTACTTC.

The genes are TRBV21-1 and TRBJ1-6. TRBV21-1 is assigned pseudogene status. The CDR3 is made up of 17 amino acids. The CDR3 DNA reads as TGTGCCAGCAGAAAAAGGCGGCCAAACTCCTATAATTCACCCCTCCACTTT. Its translation is CASRKRRPNSYNSPLHF.

This clone was seen once. CDR3 protein: CACVYRDRSNTEAFF. Here the CDR3 DNA reads TGTGCCTGCGTTTACCGGGACAGGTCTAACACTGAAGCTTTCTTT. The rearrangement uses TRBV30 and TRBJ1-1; TRBD1 matches at 8 bases. This CDR3 is built from 15 residues. V trimming: 6 bases; J trimming: 2 bases; junction bases outside the gene matches: 11. Germline values: CDR1 GTSNPN, CDR2 SVGIG (reference sequence).

This rearrangement joins TRBV7-3 to TRBJ2-4; 8 positions match TRBD1. The germline CDR1 and CDR2 sequences are SGHTA and FQGTGA. CDR3 length: 14 residues. V shed 4 bases, J shed 8 bases, and the junction held 7 bases outside the gene matches. The CDR3 spells CASSSGQGGDIQYF. The CDR3 region has the DNA TGTGCCAGCAGCTCAGGACAGGGCGGAGACATTCAGTACTTC.